A single sample gave rise to the 13 T cell receptor beta chains below, sequenced in a study of shared clonotypes between healthy human individuals. Generated by immunoSEQ multiplex PCR, the TCRdb table keeps only in-frame clones and is missing some. The table includes more than 2,000,000 clones, more than 85% detected once. The sequencing sample was made of naive CD4+ T cells from PBMCs. Regarding subset: CD45RA+ positively selected. The receptors shown here come from a man aged 18 to 30 in good health. Some clones in this sample may be carry-over from other donors' samples.

The V gene is TRBV27, the J gene TRBJ1-1; no firm D call. V lost 3 bases and J 8 bases, leaving 10 bases between the germline ends. The length of the CDR3 is 12 residues. The germline V gene has CDR1 MNHEY and CDR2 SMNVEV (reference sequence). The CDR3 coding sequence is TGTGCCAGCAGTTTTTTGCGAGGGGAAGCTTTCTTT. Encoded protein: CASSFLRGEAFF.

This clone was picked up one time. This chain links TRBV27 with TRBJ2-1; possibly TRBD1 for D (6 bases). V was shortened by 2 bases and J by 3 bases, with 14 bases between the two germline ends. In germline, CDR1 is MNHEY, CDR2 SMNVEV (reference sequence). The CDR3 has 16 amino acids. The CDR3 loop is CASSLLQGSGYNEQFF. The CDR3 DNA reads TGTGCCAGCAGTTTACTTCAGGGGAGCGGCTACAATGAGCAGTTCTTC.

In its sample, this clone was seen once. V usage is TRBV27 and J usage is TRBJ2-7, with D perhaps matching TRBD2 (5 bases). The CDR3 runs 14 residues. Germline V gene data show CDR1 as MNHEY and CDR2 as SMNVEV (reference sequence). The V end was cut by 0 bases, the J end by 6 bases, with 12 bases between. This CDR3 is CASSLSEGVSEQYF. CDR3 in DNA: TGTGCCAGCAGTTTATCTGAGGGCGTCAGCGAGCAGTACTTC.

The V call is TRBV7-7, the J call TRBJ2-2, with D tentatively TRBD1 or TRBD2 (5 bases each). The V and J ends lost 1 base and 1 base respectively, with 13 bases between them. Germline CDR1 SSHAT, CDR2 FNYEAQ (reference sequence). This CDR3 comprises 17 residues. The CDR3 sequence is CASSLGLGPQNTGELFF. In DNA, the CDR3 is TGTGCCAGCAGCTTAGGATTGGGACCCCAGAACACCGGGGAGCTGTTTTTT. The variable domain in full, with the rest retrieved from reference TRBV7-7 and TRBJ2-2, is GAGVSQSPRYKVTKRGQDVTLRCDPISSHATLYWYQQALGQGPEFLTYFNYEAQPDKSGLPSDRFSAERPEGSISTLTIQRTEQRDSAMYRCASSLGLGPQNTGELFFGEGSRLTVL.

The chain is built from TRBV5-6 and TRBJ2-1; no firm D call. The CDR3 loop spans 14 amino acids. V was clipped by 1 base and J by 8 bases, with 13 bases between them. CDR1 and CDR2 from the germline V gene are SGHDT and YYEEEE. The CDR3 DNA follows: TGTGCCAGCAGCTTGTACGGTAGGCCAGATGAGCAGTTCTTC. As protein: CASSLYGRPDEQFF. The variable domain in full, with the rest retrieved from reference TRBV5-6 and TRBJ2-1, is DAGVTQSPTHLIKTRGQQVTLRCSPKSGHDTVSWYQQALGQGPQFIFQYYEEEERQRGNFPDRFSGHQFPNYSSELNVNALLLGDSALYLCASSLYGRPDEQFFGPGTRLTVL.

The V call is TRBV6-5, the J call TRBJ2-3; the D gene is possibly TRBD2 (5 bases). Germline-derived CDR1 and CDR2 are MNHEY and SVGAGI. This CDR3 spans 15 amino acids. The germline V and J ends were trimmed by 5 bases and 4 bases, with 16 bases remaining between them. This chain's CDR3 is CASSRAAAGSDTQYF. DNA of the CDR3: TGTGCCAGCAGTCGAGCAGCGGCGGGCTCAGATACGCAGTATTTT.

The V and J genes are TRBV18 and TRBJ1-1; D possibly corresponds to TRBD1 (5 bases). Germline CDR1 and CDR2: KGHSH and LQKENI. The V end was cut by 8 bases, the J end by 3 bases, with 16 bases between. The CDR3 extends over 14 amino acids. The CDR3 loop is CASTQRGLDTEAFF. The CDR3 region has the DNA TGTGCCAGCACCCAACGGGGGTTAGACACTGAAGCTTTCTTT.

This chain links TRBV7-2 with TRBJ1-5; D is unclear. The germline V and J ends were trimmed by 3 bases and 5 bases, with 11 bases remaining between them. The CDR3 is made up of 14 amino acids. CDR1 is SGHTA, CDR2 FQGNSA, per germline. The CDR3, as DNA: TGTGCCAGCAGCTTGACACAGACTTATCAGCCCCAGCATTTT. Translation: CASSLTQTYQPQHF. Full variable domain (missing parts from reference TRBV7-2 and TRBJ1-5): GAGVSQSPSNKVTEKGKDVELRCDPISGHTALYWYRQSLGQGLEFLIYFQGNSAPDKSGLPSDRFSAERTGGSVSTLTIQRTQQEDSAVYLCASSLTQTYQPQHFGDGTRLSIL.

The sample holds one count of this clone. The chain links TRBV5-1 to TRBJ2-7, with D possibly matching TRBD2 (5 bases). Per germline, CDR1 SGHRS and CDR2 YFSETQ. V lost 3 bases and J 4 bases, leaving 14 bases between the germline ends. The CDR3 totals 14 residues. For the CDR3, the DNA is TGCGCCAGCAGCTCCACTAGTCCTGTTTACGAGCAGTACTTC. Translation: CASSSTSPVYEQYF.

This clone was seen just once. This rearrangement joins TRBV11-2 to TRBJ2-1; TRBD2 aligns across 7 bases. The V and J ends lost 5 bases and 3 bases, in that order; junction bases with no gene match: 4. The germline gives CDR1 SGHAT, CDR2 FQNNGV. The CDR3 runs to 14 residues. CDR3 protein: CASSHRDYYNEQFF. CDR3 nucleotide sequence: TGTGCCAGCAGCCACCGGGACTACTACAATGAGCAGTTCTTC.

The J gene is TRBJ1-5, the V gene TRBV19; D call uncertain. The CDR3 spans 12 residues. Trimming stripped 3 bases from V and 7 bases from J, with 7 bases between. The germline gives CDR1 LNHDA, CDR2 SQIVND (reference sequence). CDR3 sequence reads: CASSIIGQPQHF. The DNA for the CDR3 is TGTGCCAGTAGTATCATCGGACAGCCCCAGCATTTT. The full variable domain, with the rest looked up from reference TRBV19 and TRBJ1-5, is DGGITQSPKYLFRKEGQNVTLSCEQNLNHDAMYWYRQDPGQGLRLIYYSQIVNDFQKGDIAEGYSVSREKKESFPLTVTSAQKNPTAFYLCASSIIGQPQHFGDGTRLSIL.

CDR3: CASSPPSRYEETQYF. In DNA form, the CDR3 reads TGTGCCAGCTCACCACCGAGCAGGTATGAAGAGACCCAGTACTTC. The J gene is TRBJ2-5, the V gene TRBV18; no clear D. V was pared by 0 bases and J by 3 bases, with 11 bases between. This CDR3 has 15 residues. The germline gives CDR1 KGHSH, CDR2 LQKENI.

A note on this clone: Other DNA sequences in the same sample also yield this CDR3. The chain joins TRBV9 to TRBJ2-7, with TRBD2 matching 7 bases. Germline V gene data show CDR1 as SGDLS and CDR2 as YYNGEE. This CDR3 is built from 14 residues. After removal of 1 base from V and 4 bases from J, the junction contained 5 bases not matched to a gene. The DNA of the CDR3 is TGTGCCAGCAGCGTAACTAGCGCGTCTTACGAGCAGTACTTC. It is translated as CASSVTSASYEQYF.